This record concerns one T cell receptor beta chain sequence. This specimen belongs to a study of control samples from healthy donors and cancer patients. The protocol was immunoSEQ multiplex PCR, while the TCRdb copy is restricted to in-frame clones and leaves out a portion. The profile shows more than 100,000 clones, around 93% of them singletons. The CDR3 has 15 amino acids. Germline V lookup: CDR1 SGHDN, CDR2 FVKESK. V dropped 1 base and J dropped 4 bases, with 13 bases sitting between them. The sequence derives from a man aged 18 to 29 in good health. This chain joins TRBV14 and TRBJ2-5, with D unclear. Material for sequencing was blood. In DNA form, the CDR3 reads TGTGCCAGCAGCCAAGTGAAGGGTGGTGTAGAGACCCAGTACTTC. Translated, it gives CASSQVKGGVETQYF.